A single sample is the source of the 32 T cell receptor beta chains below, sequenced in a study of cytomegalovirus exposure and HLA in healthy donors. With 60 Vbeta and 13 Jbeta primers, the PCR was carried out. Assay: immunoSEQ multiplex PCR; the TCRdb copy retains only in-frame clones and omits some. This table holds over 200,000 clones, 70% to 80% found once. The specimen sequenced was PBMCs. All receptors come from a woman in her twenties or thirties in good health and CMV-seronegative.

This clone was observed a handful of times. V usage is TRBV10-3 and J usage is TRBJ1-2, with a tentative D call TRBD1 (6 bases). Trimming took off 6 bases at V and 8 bases at J, with 16 bases between the two ends. Per germline, CDR1 ENHRY and CDR2 SYGVKD. The CDR3 extends over 13 amino acids. CDR3 protein: CAISLRKGEGYTF. The CDR3 region has the DNA TGTGCCATCAGCCTCCGAAAGGGGGAGGGCTACACCTTC.

The chain joins TRBV15 to TRBJ2-2, with D tentatively TRBD1 (6 bases). Germline assignment: CDR1 LNHNV and CDR2 YYDKDF (reference sequence). Trimming removed 1 base from V and 1 base from J, with 13 bases in between. The CDR3 has 17 residues. CDR3 in DNA: TGTGCCACCAGCAGAGGTCCCGGGACACTGAACACCGGGGAGCTGTTTTTT. Protein product: CATSRGPGTLNTGELFF.

CDR3 DNA sequence: TGTGCCAGCAGTTACGGCGGGGAAGAGACCCAGTACTTC. This encodes CASSYGGEETQYF. The chain joins TRBV6-5 to TRBJ2-5, with D perhaps matching TRBD2 (6 bases). The CDR3 runs 13 residues. With 2 bases removed from V and 3 bases from J, the gap between germline ends came to 7 bases. Germline-derived CDR1 and CDR2 are MNHEY and SVGAGI.

Written as DNA, the CDR3 is TGTGCCACCAGCAGAGGTTTCGGGGAAAGTGTAACCGGGGAGCTGTTTTTT. Its translation: CATSRGFGESVTGELFF. The chain uses TRBV15 and TRBJ2-2; D perhaps matches TRBD2 (5 bases). Looked up from germline, CDR1 is LNHNV and CDR2 is YYDKDF (reference sequence). V lost 1 base and J lost 5, with 17 bases in between. CDR3 length: 17 amino acids. The variable domain in full, completed from reference TRBV15 and TRBJ2-2, reads DAMVIQNPRYQVTQFGKPVTLSCSQTLNHNVMYWYQQKSSQAPKLLFHYYDKDFNNEADTPDNFQSRRPNTSFCFLDIRSPGLGDTAMYLCATSRGFGESVTGELFFGEGSRLTVL.

This rearrangement joins TRBV15 to TRBJ2-1, with 14 bases lining up with TRBD2. Looked up from germline, CDR1 is LNHNV and CDR2 is YYDKDF (reference sequence). This CDR3 comprises 14 residues. Trimming cost V 5 bases and J 9 bases; bases outside gene matches: 3. CDR3 nucleotide sequence: TGTGCCACCAGCCTAGGACTAGCGGGAGGTGAGCAGTTCTTC. Translation gives CATSLGLAGGEQFF.

The count of this clone is one. V and J are TRBV9 and TRBJ2-2, with 8 bases identical to TRBD1. CDR3 length equals 15 residues. The V gene's germline CDR1 is SGDLS and CDR2 YYNGEE. The V gene end was trimmed by 4 bases and the J gene end by 4 bases; junction bases not matched to a gene: 6. Here the CDR3 reads CASSPRQGRTGELFF. The CDR3 DNA reads TGTGCCAGCAGCCCCAGACAGGGGCGCACCGGGGAGCTGTTTTTT.

The table lists this clone with a few counts. In nucleotides, the CDR3 is TGTGCCAGCAGTGGACAGGGGAGAGCTTTCTTT. Protein: CASSGQGRAFF. V usage is TRBV6-5 and J usage is TRBJ1-1; 9 bases are shared with TRBD1. The CDR3 contains 11 residues. J lost 10 bases, V lost 5 bases, and 2 bases had no gene match. Germline V gives CDR1 MNHEY, CDR2 SVGAGI.

This clone came up a few times. This chain uses TRBV9 with TRBJ2-3; 11 bases match TRBD2. The ends lost 4 bases at V and 0 bases at J; junction bases unmatched: 4. The CDR3 loop spans 16 amino acids. CDR1 and CDR2 from the germline V gene are SGDLS and YYNGEE. This CDR3 is CASSPRLAGSTDTQYF. In nucleotides, the CDR3 is TGTGCCAGCAGCCCAAGACTAGCGGGGAGCACAGATACGCAGTATTTT.

The chain links TRBV2 to TRBJ2-7; D remains ambiguous. This CDR3 spans 11 amino acids. The V gene lost 9 bases and the J gene lost 1 base, with 7 bases spanning the gap. The V gene's germline CDR1 is SNHLY and CDR2 FYNNEI. CDR3 DNA: TGTGCCAGTTTAACATCCTACGAGCAGTACTTC. Encoded protein: CASLTSYEQYF. Complete variable domain (other parts from reference TRBV2 and TRBJ2-7): EPEVTQTPSHQVTQMGQEVILRCVPISNHLYFYWYRQILGQKVEFLVSFYNNEISEKSEIFDDQFSVERPDGSNFTLKIRSTKLEDSAMYFCASLTSYEQYFGPGTRLTVT.

This clone appeared a few times. The V call is TRBV9, the J call TRBJ1-2; 11 bases fit TRBD1. Germline lookup yields CDR1 SGDLS and CDR2 YYNGEE. The CDR3 length is 15 residues. Unmatched junction bases numbered 6, after V lost 4 bases and J lost 4 bases. The CDR3 nucleotides are TGTGCCAGCAGCACAGCCGGGACAGGGGGCTATGGCTACACCTTC. It yields the protein CASSTAGTGGYGYTF.

This clone has more than one count but fewer than ten. A much larger clone differs by one base, so this may be a read error. Other DNA sequences within the sample encode an identical CDR3. V is TRBV4-1 and J is TRBJ2-2; TRBD1 aligns across 9 bases. The CDR3 totals 16 residues. Trimming cost V 0 bases and J 6 bases; bases outside gene matches: 5. Germline V gives CDR1 MGHRA, CDR2 YSYEKL. In nucleotides, the CDR3 is TGCGCCAGCAGCCAAGAGGGACAGGGTGGCCCCGGGGAGCTGTTTTTT. Amino acid sequence: CASSQEGQGGPGELFF.

As to this clone: A much larger clone differs by one base, so this may be a read error. The same CDR3 is also encoded by other DNA sequences in this sample. The CDR3 nucleotides are TGTGCCAGCAGGATTGGAGGGAACTATGGTTACACCTTC. It specifies CASRIGGNYGYTF. The rearrangement joins TRBV5-4 to TRBJ1-2; D not certain. This CDR3 is 13 amino acids long. Germline CDR1 SGHNT, CDR2 YYREEE (reference sequence).

This chain joins TRBV30 and TRBJ2-7, with TRBD2 identical over 9 bases. This CDR3 contains 14 residues. V was clipped by 0 bases and J by 2 bases; unmatched bases: 2. In germline, CDR1 is GTSNPN, CDR2 SVGIG (reference sequence). The CDR3 DNA reads as TGTGCCTGGAGTGTATTAGCGGGAGCCTACGAGCAGTACTTC. It translates to CAWSVLAGAYEQYF.

V is TRBV2 and J is TRBJ1-1; weak D call: TRBD1 (5 bases). The CDR3 covers 12 residues. Germline CDR1 and CDR2: SNHLY and FYNNEI. Trimming left V 4 bases short and J 3 bases short, with 6 bases between. In DNA, the CDR3 is TGTGCCAGCAGTGCAGGGTACACTGAAGCTTTCTTT. Translated: CASSAGYTEAFF.

This clone has just one count. The CDR3 ends on some other residue instead of the conserved phenylalanine or tryptophan, so this is likely a read error. CDR3 in amino acids: CASSLSTPPSEAFL. The CDR3 nucleotides are TGCGCCAGCAGCTTGTCCACTCCCCCGTCTGAAGCTTTCCTT. This sequence joins TRBV5-1 and TRBJ1-1; D gene uncertain. This CDR3 region has 14 residues. Trimming took off 1 base at V and 6 bases at J, with 13 bases between the two ends. Per the germline V gene, CDR1 is SGHRS and CDR2 is YFSETQ.

The gene calls are TRBV27 and TRBJ1-1, with TRBD1 matching over 7 bases. Trimming cost V 7 bases and J 2 bases; bases outside gene matches: 10. There are 15 residues in the CDR3. Germline V lookup: CDR1 MNHEY, CDR2 SMNVEV (reference sequence). DNA for the CDR3: TGTGCCAGCAAGTCCGCCACAGGGGTTAACACTGAAGCTTTCTTT. Its translation: CASKSATGVNTEAFF.

As for this clone: A read error may produce the germline difference seen at one junction end. The chain links TRBV19 to TRBJ2-1; 9 bases fit TRBD2. The CDR3 totals 18 residues. Looked up from germline, CDR1 is LNHDA and CDR2 is SQIVND (reference sequence). The CDR3 region is CATSSVGGRAGSYNEQFF. DNA of the CDR3: TGTGCCACTAGTTCGGTCGGCGGGAGGGCCGGATCCTACAATGAGCAGTTCTTC.

V usage is TRBV5-8 and J usage is TRBJ2-7; D is possibly TRBD1 (6 bases). Trimming shortened V by 1 base and J by 4 bases, and 15 bases separated the two germline ends. CDR3 length: 15 residues. CDR1 SGHTS and CDR2 YDEGEE come from the germline V gene. The CDR3 DNA is TGTGCCAGCAGCTTGACCTACGGGACACTGTACGAGCAGTACTTC. Protein product: CASSLTYGTLYEQYF.

V gene TRBV6-5 combines with J gene TRBJ2-2; 8 bases are shared with TRBD2. V lost 2 bases and J lost 4; bases outside the gene matches: 0. The CDR3 contains 14 residues. Germline V gene lookup returns CDR1 MNHEY and CDR2 SVGAGI. Written as DNA, the CDR3 is TGTGCCAGCAGTTACAGCGGGAGCACCGGGGAGCTGTTTTTT. Translation gives CASSYSGSTGELFF.

CDR3 amino acids: CASSSAGGELFF. CDR3 nucleotide sequence: TGTGCCAGCAGCTCCGCGGGCGGGGAGCTGTTTTTT. This sequence joins TRBV7-3 and TRBJ2-2; D might be TRBD2 (5 bases). CDR1 SGHTA and CDR2 FQGTGA come from the germline V gene. V gave up 4 bases and J gave up 7 bases, with 7 bases separating them. The CDR3 has 12 residues.

This clone was seen only once. This chain connects TRBV5-6 to TRBJ2-7, with 8 bases fitting TRBD2. This CDR3 region has 14 residues. V was pared by 3 bases and J by 4 bases, with 6 bases of the junction left unmatched. Germline V CDR1 and CDR2: SGHDT, YYEEEE. The CDR3 DNA is TGTGCCAGCAGCTCACTAGCGGTAACTTACGAGCAGTACTTC. Its translation: CASSSLAVTYEQYF.

V usage is TRBV27 and J usage is TRBJ2-3, with D perhaps TRBD2 (7 bases). V was clipped by 1 base and J by 4 bases, with 15 bases between them. The V gene's germline CDR1 is MNHEY and CDR2 SMNVEV (reference sequence). The CDR3 is 16 amino acids. The CDR3: CASSLWGGGGADTQYF. In DNA, the CDR3 is TGTGCCAGCAGTTTATGGGGAGGGGGGGGAGCAGATACGCAGTATTTT.

The CDR3, as DNA: TGCGCCAGCAGCCAAGTAGCTCGGGAGGGAGGGTCCAATGAGCAGTTCTTC. Amino acid sequence: CASSQVAREGGSNEQFF. J is TRBJ2-1 and V is TRBV4-1, with 8 bases aligning to TRBD2. V dropped 1 base and J dropped 6; count of bases not matched to a gene: 11. CDR3 size: 17 residues. Germline CDR1 reads MGHRA; CDR2 reads YSYEKL.

The gene calls are TRBV7-6 and TRBJ1-1; tentative D call: TRBD1 (6 bases). CDR1 is SGHVS and CDR2 is FNYEAQ in the germline V gene. The length of the CDR3 is 15 residues. With 3 bases removed from V and 3 bases from J, the gap between germline ends came to 14 bases. The CDR3 DNA sequence: TGTGCCAGCAGCTTGCAACGGGACATCTACACTGAAGCTTTCTTT. This encodes CASSLQRDIYTEAFF.

The chain has TRBV4-1 and TRBJ2-1, with D possibly TRBD1 on 7 matching bases. V lost 4 bases to trimming and J lost 4 bases, with 17 bases between them. This CDR3 has 16 residues. Germline V lookup: CDR1 MGHRA, CDR2 YSYEKL. The CDR3 DNA follows: TGCGCCAGCAGCCCCAGCCGGCAGGGGGGTTACAATGAGCAGTTCTTC. Protein product: CASSPSRQGGYNEQFF.

J is TRBJ2-3 and V is TRBV12-5; 8 nucleotides agree with TRBD2. V shed 8 bases and J 2 bases; nucleotides not matched to a gene: 6. The CDR3 contains 14 residues. From germline, CDR1 is LGHNT and CDR2 FRNRAP. Written as DNA, the CDR3 is TGTGCTAGTCAACAGCGGGAGACCACAGATACGCAGTATTTT. Translating it yields CASQQRETTDTQYF.

The V and J genes are TRBV2 and TRBJ2-3, with a possible D match to TRBD2 (5 bases). The V gene lost 3 bases and the J gene lost 6 bases, with 10 bases spanning the gap. From germline, CDR1 is SNHLY and CDR2 FYNNEI. CDR3 length equals 13 residues. The CDR3 DNA reads as TGTGCCAGCAGTGACGGGGATGGGGATACGCAGTATTTT. Its translation is CASSDGDGDTQYF.

The rearrangement joins TRBV29-1 to TRBJ1-1; no firm D call. With 7 bases removed from V and 1 base from J, the gap between germline ends came to 7 bases. Germline values: CDR1 SQVTM, CDR2 ANQGSEA. The length of the CDR3 is 11 residues. The CDR3 coding sequence is TGCAGCGGAAAGAGGAACACTGAAGCTTTCTTT. This sequence encodes CSGKRNTEAFF.

The chain links TRBV2 to TRBJ2-7, with TRBD1 matching over 8 bases. Trimming cost V 6 bases and J 2 bases; bases outside gene matches: 6. The CDR3 contains 14 residues. The germline gives CDR1 SNHLY, CDR2 FYNNEI. CDR3 sequence: CASRRTGNTYEQYF. CDR3 in DNA: TGTGCCAGCAGACGGACAGGGAATACCTACGAGCAGTACTTC.

V gene TRBV5-1 combines with J gene TRBJ2-2, with a weak D call TRBD1 (5 bases). The germline gives CDR1 SGHRS, CDR2 YFSETQ. The CDR3 runs to 14 residues. Trimming stripped 9 bases from V and 0 bases from J, with 12 bases between. The CDR3 DNA follows: TGCGCCACCTCGGACACCTCGAACACCGGGGAGCTGTTTTTT. It codes for CATSDTSNTGELFF. Variable domain in full (rest from reference TRBV5-1 and TRBJ2-2): KAGVTQTPRYLIKTRGQQVTLSCSPISGHRSVSWYQQTPGQGLQFLFEYFSETQRNKGNFPGRFSGRQFSNSRSEMNVSTLELGDSALYLCATSDTSNTGELFFGEGSRLTVL.

This clone was observed once. The CDR3 sequence: CASRQDIEQFF. In DNA, the CDR3 is TGTGCCAGCAGACAGGATATTGAGCAGTTCTTC. The chain has TRBV7-9 and TRBJ2-1, with D possibly being TRBD1 (5 bases). Germline-derived CDR1 and CDR2 are SEHNR and FQNEAQ (reference sequence). Deletions cut 6 bases from V and 9 bases from J, with 9 bases between. This CDR3 has 11 amino acids.

The chain joins TRBV5-1 to TRBJ2-7; 12 nucleotides match TRBD2. J lost 2 bases, V lost 0 bases, and 3 bases had no gene match. The germline gives CDR1 SGHRS, CDR2 YFSETQ. The CDR3 runs to 16 residues. CDR3 sequence: CASSLGTSGETYEQYF. The CDR3 region has the DNA TGCGCCAGCAGCTTGGGGACTAGCGGGGAGACCTACGAGCAGTACTTC.